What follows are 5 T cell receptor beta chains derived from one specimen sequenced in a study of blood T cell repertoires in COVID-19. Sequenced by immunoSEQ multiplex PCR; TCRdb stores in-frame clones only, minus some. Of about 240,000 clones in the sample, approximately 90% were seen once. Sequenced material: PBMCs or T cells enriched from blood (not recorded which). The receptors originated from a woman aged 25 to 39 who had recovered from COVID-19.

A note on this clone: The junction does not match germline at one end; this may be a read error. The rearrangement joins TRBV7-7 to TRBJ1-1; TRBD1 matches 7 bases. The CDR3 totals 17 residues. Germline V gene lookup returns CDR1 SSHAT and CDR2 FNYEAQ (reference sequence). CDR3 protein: CASIPRRGPDQNTEAFF. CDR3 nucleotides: TGTGCTAGCATCCCCAGGAGGGGGCCGGACCAGAACACTGAAGCTTTCTTT. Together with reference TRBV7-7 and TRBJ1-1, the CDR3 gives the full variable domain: GAGVSQSPRYKVTKRGQDVTLRCDPISSHATLYWYQQALGQGPEFLTYFNYEAQPDKSGLPSDRFSAERPEGSISTLTIQRTEQRDSAMYRCASIPRRGPDQNTEAFFGQGTRLTVV.

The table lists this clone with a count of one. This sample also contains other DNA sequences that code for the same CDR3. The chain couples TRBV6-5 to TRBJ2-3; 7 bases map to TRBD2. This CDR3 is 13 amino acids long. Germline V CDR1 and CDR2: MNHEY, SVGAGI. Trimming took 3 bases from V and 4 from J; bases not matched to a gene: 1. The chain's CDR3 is CASSYGGADTQYF. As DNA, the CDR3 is TGTGCCAGCAGTTATGGGGGGGCAGATACGCAGTATTTT.

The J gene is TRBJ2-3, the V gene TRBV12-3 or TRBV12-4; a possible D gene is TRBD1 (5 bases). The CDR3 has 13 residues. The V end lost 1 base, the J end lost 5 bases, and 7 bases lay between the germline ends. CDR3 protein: CASSLVRGDTQYF. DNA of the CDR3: TGTGCCAGCAGTTTAGTAAGGGGAGATACGCAGTATTTT.

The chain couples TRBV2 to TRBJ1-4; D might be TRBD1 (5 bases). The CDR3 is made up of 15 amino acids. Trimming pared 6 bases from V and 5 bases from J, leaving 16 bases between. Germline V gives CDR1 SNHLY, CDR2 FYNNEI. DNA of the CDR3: TGTGCCAGCAGGGAGGGCACGGGGGTGAATGAAAAACTGTTTTTT. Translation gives CASREGTGVNEKLFF. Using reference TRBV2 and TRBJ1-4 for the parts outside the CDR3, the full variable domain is EPEVTQTPSHQVTQMGQEVILRCVPISNHLYFYWYRQILGQKVEFLVSFYNNEISEKSEIFDDQFSVERPDGSNFTLKIRSTKLEDSAMYFCASREGTGVNEKLFFGSGTQLSVL.

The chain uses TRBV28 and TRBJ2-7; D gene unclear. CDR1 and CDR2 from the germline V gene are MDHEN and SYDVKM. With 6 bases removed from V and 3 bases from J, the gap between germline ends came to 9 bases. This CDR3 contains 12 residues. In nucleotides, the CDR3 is TGTGCCAGCAGGGCTGGAGACTACGAGCAGTACTTC. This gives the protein CASRAGDYEQYF. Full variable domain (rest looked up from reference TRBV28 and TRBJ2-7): DVKVTQSSRYLVKRTGEKVFLECVQDMDHENMFWYRQDPGLGLRLIYFSYDVKMKEKGDIPEGYSVSREKKERFSLILESASTNQTSMYLCASRAGDYEQYFGPGTRLTVT.